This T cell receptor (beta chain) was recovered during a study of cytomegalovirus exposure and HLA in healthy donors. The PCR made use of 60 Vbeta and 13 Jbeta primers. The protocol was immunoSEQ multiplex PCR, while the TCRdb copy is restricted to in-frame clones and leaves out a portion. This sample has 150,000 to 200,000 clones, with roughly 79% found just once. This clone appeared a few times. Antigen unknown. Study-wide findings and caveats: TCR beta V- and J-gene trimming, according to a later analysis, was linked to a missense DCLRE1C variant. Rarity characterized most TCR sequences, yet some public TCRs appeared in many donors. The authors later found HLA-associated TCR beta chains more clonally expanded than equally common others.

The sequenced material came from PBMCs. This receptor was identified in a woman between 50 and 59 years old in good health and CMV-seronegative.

DNA for the CDR3: TGTGCCAGCAGTTTTGACAGGGATAATGGCTACACCTTC. Its translation is CASSFDRDNGYTF. The J gene is TRBJ1-2, the V gene TRBV6-9; 7 bases line up with TRBD1. CDR3 size: 13 residues. Germline lookup yields CDR1 MNHGY and CDR2 SVAAGI. Unmatched junction bases numbered 5, after V lost 4 bases and J lost 6 bases.